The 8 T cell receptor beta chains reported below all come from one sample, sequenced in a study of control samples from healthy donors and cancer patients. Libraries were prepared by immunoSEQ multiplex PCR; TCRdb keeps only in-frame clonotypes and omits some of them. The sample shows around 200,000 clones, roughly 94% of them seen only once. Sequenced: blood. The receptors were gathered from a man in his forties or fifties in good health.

For the CDR3, the DNA is TGTGCCAGCAGTGACAGGGTCTCTGGAAACACCATATATTTT. Translation gives CASSDRVSGNTIYF. The rearrangement uses TRBV28 and TRBJ1-3; TRBD1 agrees at 7 bases. V gave up 5 bases and J gave up 0 bases; unmatched junction bases: 1. The CDR3 covers 14 residues. Germline V gives CDR1 MDHEN, CDR2 SYDVKM.

CDR3 coding DNA: TGTGCCAGCAGCCCTGCGGGCTCTGGAAACACCATATATTTT. Protein product: CASSPAGSGNTIYF. The V gene is TRBV5-4, the J gene TRBJ1-3; D unclear. This CDR3 is 14 amino acids long. Germline V gene data show CDR1 as SGHNT and CDR2 as YYREEE (reference sequence). The ends were cut back, 4 bases at V and 0 bases at J, with 8 bases in the middle.

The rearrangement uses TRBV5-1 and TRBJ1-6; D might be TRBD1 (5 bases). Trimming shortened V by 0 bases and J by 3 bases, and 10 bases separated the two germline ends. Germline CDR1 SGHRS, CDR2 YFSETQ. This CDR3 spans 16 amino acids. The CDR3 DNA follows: TGCGCCAGCAGCTTGGGAAGGGGCGACTATAATTCACCCCTCCACTTT. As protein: CASSLGRGDYNSPLHF.

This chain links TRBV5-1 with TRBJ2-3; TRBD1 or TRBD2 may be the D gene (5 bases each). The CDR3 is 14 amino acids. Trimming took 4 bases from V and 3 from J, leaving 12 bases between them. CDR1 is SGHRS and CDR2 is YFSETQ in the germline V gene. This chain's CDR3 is CASSQLGPTDTQYF. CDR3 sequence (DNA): TGCGCCAGCAGCCAATTGGGACCTACAGATACGCAGTATTTT.

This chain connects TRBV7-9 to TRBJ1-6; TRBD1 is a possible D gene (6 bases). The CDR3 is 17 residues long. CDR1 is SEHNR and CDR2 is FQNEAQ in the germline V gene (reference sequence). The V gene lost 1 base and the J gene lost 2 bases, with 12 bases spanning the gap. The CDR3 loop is CASSLGQGRPYNSPLHF. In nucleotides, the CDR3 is TGTGCCAGCAGCTTAGGGCAGGGGAGGCCCTATAATTCACCCCTCCACTTT.

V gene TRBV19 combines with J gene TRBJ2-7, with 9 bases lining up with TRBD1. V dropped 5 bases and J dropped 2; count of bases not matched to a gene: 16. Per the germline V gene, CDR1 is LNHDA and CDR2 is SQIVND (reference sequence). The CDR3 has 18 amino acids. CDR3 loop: CASSPNRQGGGHAYEQYF. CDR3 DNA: TGTGCCAGTAGTCCTAATCGACAGGGGGGAGGACATGCCTACGAGCAGTACTTC.

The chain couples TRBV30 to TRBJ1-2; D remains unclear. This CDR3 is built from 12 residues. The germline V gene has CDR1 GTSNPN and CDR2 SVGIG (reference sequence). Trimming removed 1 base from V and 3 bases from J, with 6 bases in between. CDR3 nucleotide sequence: TGTGCCTGGAGTGCTGGGGACTATGGCTACACCTTC. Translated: CAWSAGDYGYTF.

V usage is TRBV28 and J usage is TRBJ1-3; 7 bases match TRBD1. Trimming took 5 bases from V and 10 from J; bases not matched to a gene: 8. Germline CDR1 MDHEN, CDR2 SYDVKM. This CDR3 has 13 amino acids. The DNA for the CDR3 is TGTGCCAGCAGTCGGGCGGGACAGACTACCATATATTTT. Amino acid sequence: CASSRAGQTTIYF. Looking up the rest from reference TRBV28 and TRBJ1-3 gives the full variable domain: DVKVTQSSRYLVKRTGEKVFLECVQDMDHENMFWYRQDPGLGLRLIYFSYDVKMKEKGDIPEGYSVSREKKERFSLILESASTNQTSMYLCASSRAGQTTIYFGEGSWLTVV.